The rows below give T cell receptor beta chains drawn from one sample of a study of PD-1 blockade in classical Hodgkin lymphoma. The protocol was immunoSEQ multiplex PCR, while the TCRdb copy is restricted to in-frame clones and leaves out a portion. The sample has about 18,000 clones, roughly 77% seen once. Sequenced here: peripheral blood mononuclear cells (PBMCs), sampled before the second cycle of nivolumab. The receptors come from a human donor with classical Hodgkin lymphoma. CDR3s include the opening cysteine and the closing phenylalanine or tryptophan. Fields, in order: J gene, V gene, D gene, CDR3 length, clone size, CDR3 protein, CDR3 DNA. D genes are given only for firm matches. Part of the rows lack a size; the others show once, few, many or a class for expanded clones.

>TRBJ2-2|TRBV4-1|-|16|-
CASSQAYRANTGELFF
TGCGCCAGCAGCCAAGCCTACAGGGCGAACACCGGGGAGCTGTTTTTT
>TRBJ2-3|TRBV11-3|TRBD2|17|few
CASSPRLAGDGTDTQYF
TGTGCCAGCAGCCCGCGACTAGCGGGAGATGGGACAGATACGCAGTATTTT
>TRBJ2-1|TRBV9|TRBD2|17|-
CASSASRRTSPYNEQFF
TGTGCCAGCAGCGCCTCCCGCCGGACTAGCCCCTACAATGAGCAGTTCTTC
>TRBJ2-6|TRBV6-5|-|14|-
CASMSRSGANVLTF
TGTGCCAGCATGAGCCGCTCTGGGGCCAACGTCCTGACTTTC
>TRBJ2-2|TRBV10-1|-|16|-
CASSESVRGGTGELFF
TGCGCCAGCAGTGAGTCGGTGCGCGGAGGAACCGGGGAGCTGTTTTTT
>TRBJ2-5|TRBV6-1|-|12|-
CASSAERETQYF
TGTGCCAGCAGTGCGGAGAGAGAGACCCAGTACTTC
>TRBJ1-2|TRBV11-3|TRBD1|17|-
CASSPSWGQGDNYGYTF
TGTGCCAGCAGCCCATCGTGGGGACAGGGAGATAACTATGGCTACACCTTC
>TRBJ2-5|TRBV11-3|-|15|-
CASSRGGGGQETQYF
TGTGCCAGCAGCCGAGGGGGAGGCGGTCAAGAGACCCAGTACTTC
>TRBJ1-6|TRBV7-9|-|14|-
CASSPPRVNSPLHF
TGTGCCAGCAGCCCCCCTAGGGTAAATTCACCCCTCCACTTT
>TRBJ2-7|TRBV11-3|TRBD1|13|-
CASSSTGVYEQYF
TGTGCCAGCAGCTCGACAGGGGTTTACGAGCAGTACTTC
>TRBJ2-7|TRBV7-2|-|14|-
CASSLAVSSYEQYF
TGTGCCAGCAGCTTAGCGGTAAGCTCCTACGAGCAGTACTTC
>TRBJ2-2|TRBV11-2|TRBD2|17|-
CASSPPGGLILGGELFF
TGTGCCAGCAGCCCTCCGGGGGGACTAATCCTCGGCGGGGAGCTGTTTTTT
>TRBJ2-7|TRBV28|TRBD2|17|-
CASNRLAGGEFSYEQYF
TGTGCCAGCAACAGACTAGCGGGGGGGGAATTCTCCTACGAGCAGTACTTC
>TRBJ2-7|TRBV29-1|-|13|-
CSVEPADSYEQYF
TGCAGCGTTGAACCGGCGGACTCCTACGAGCAGTACTTC
>TRBJ1-2|TRBV7-2|TRBD1|13|few
CASSPGQNYGYTF
TGTGCCAGCAGCCCGGGACAGAACTATGGCTACACCTTC
>TRBJ2-7|TRBV7-6|TRBD1|15|few
CASSLAGTGRYEQYF
TGTGCCAGCAGCTTAGCCGGGACAGGGCGCTACGAGCAGTACTTC
>TRBJ1-2|TRBV10-3|TRBD1|13|-
CAIGMTGVDGYTF
TGTGCCATCGGGATGACAGGGGTGGATGGCTACACCTTC
>TRBJ2-2|TRBV9|-|14|-
CASSVLENTGELFF
TGTGCCAGCAGCGTATTAGAGAACACCGGGGAGCTGTTTTTT
>TRBJ2-5|TRBV5-4|TRBD2|16|-
CASSLGASGNQETQYF
TGTGCCAGCAGCTTGGGGGCTAGCGGGAACCAAGAGACCCAGTACTTC
>TRBJ2-7|TRBV6-6|TRBD1|16|-
CASSLRGQGASYEQYF
TGTGCCAGCAGTTTACGGGGACAGGGGGCGTCCTACGAGCAGTACTTC
>TRBJ2-2|TRBV19|TRBD2|17|-
CASSIASGLAGAGELFF
TGTGCCAGTAGTATAGCCTCCGGACTAGCGGGAGCCGGGGAGCTGTTTTTT
>TRBJ2-1|TRBV5-1|TRBD1|15|once
CASSLEGTAYNEQFF
TGCGCCAGCAGCTTGGAAGGGACAGCATACAATGAGCAGTTCTTC
>TRBJ2-7|TRBV5-6|-|14|-
CASSLGTGWYEQYF
TGTGCCAGCAGCTTGGGTACAGGGTGGTACGAGCAGTACTTC
>TRBJ1-3|TRBV4-3|-|15|-
CASSQERGPGNTIYF
TGCGCCAGCAGCCAAGAGCGGGGGCCTGGAAACACCATATATTTT
>TRBJ2-1|TRBV19|TRBD2|18|-
CASSTILRSGRAYNEQFF
TGTGCCAGTAGCACCATCCTGAGGAGCGGGAGAGCTTACAATGAGCAGTTCTTC
>TRBJ2-3|TRBV4-3|TRBD1|19|-
CASSRKDPRQGFDTDTQYF
TGCGCCAGCAGCCGCAAAGATCCCCGACAGGGCTTTGATACAGATACGCAGTATTTT
>TRBJ2-1|TRBV6-5|-|16|-
CASSYSYPGVYSEQFF
TGTGCCAGCAGTTACTCGTATCCGGGAGTTTACAGTGAGCAGTTCTTC
>TRBJ2-7|TRBV28|TRBD1|14|-
CASSRPGQAYEQYF
TGTGCCAGCAGTCGACCGGGACAGGCCTACGAGCAGTACTTC
>TRBJ2-7|TRBV13|-|14|-
CASSLGLNSYEQYF
TGTGCCAGCAGCTTGGGACTGAACTCCTACGAGCAGTACTTC
>TRBJ2-7|TRBV13|-|16|-
CASSLELGGNVYEQYF
TGTGCCAGCAGCTTAGAACTAGGGGGGAATGTGTACGAGCAGTACTTC
>TRBJ1-3|TRBV28|TRBD1|15|few
CAANPGQGVGNTIYF
TGTGCCGCAAACCCGGGACAGGGTGTTGGAAACACCATATATTTT
>TRBJ1-4|TRBV2|TRBD1|14|once
CASSQWTGFEKLFF
TGTGCCAGCAGTCAGTGGACAGGATTTGAAAAACTGTTTTTT
>TRBJ1-2|TRBV13|-|13|-
CASSFTSNYGYTF
TGTGCCAGCAGCTTTACAAGCAACTATGGCTACACCTTC
>TRBJ2-5|TRBV15|-|17|-
CATSRDTLGLPRETQYF
TGTGCCACCAGCAGAGATACATTGGGACTCCCGAGGGAGACCCAGTACTTC
>TRBJ1-1|TRBV2|-|14|-
CASSEAGSDTEAFF
TGTGCCAGCAGTGAAGCAGGGTCGGACACTGAAGCTTTCTTT
>TRBJ2-5|TRBV29-1|TRBD1|14|few
CSVEGQGETETQYF
TGCAGCGTTGAGGGGCAGGGGGAGACTGAGACCCAGTACTTC
>TRBJ1-2|TRBV6-6|TRBD1|13|-
CASSFDRGDGYTF
TGTGCCAGCAGTTTCGACAGGGGAGATGGCTACACCTTC
>TRBJ2-3|TRBV7-9|TRBD1|17|-
CASSLATIQGGADTQYF
TGTGCCAGCAGCTTAGCGACTATACAGGGGGGCGCAGATACGCAGTATTTT
>TRBJ1-4|TRBV4-2|-|15|-
CASSQERPPGEKLFF
TGTGCCAGCAGCCAAGAACGTCCACCAGGGGAAAAACTGTTTTTT
>TRBJ2-1|TRBV11-2|TRBD2|18|-
CASSFGLAGGKSTMRQFF
TGTGCCAGCAGCTTCGGACTAGCGGGGGGGAAATCAACAATGAGGCAGTTCTTC
>TRBJ1-5|TRBV5-1|-|15|-
CASSLRDSYNQPQHF
TGCGCCAGCAGCTTGCGAGACAGTTACAATCAGCCCCAGCATTTT
>TRBJ2-3|TRBV10-1|TRBD2|17|-
CASSALTSGGATDTQYF
TGCGCCAGCAGTGCCCTAACTAGCGGGGGGGCAACAGATACGCAGTATTTT
>TRBJ1-2|TRBV27|TRBD1|16|few
CASSLTDRGSDDGYTF
TGTGCCAGCAGTCTCACCGACAGGGGTTCGGACGACGGCTACACCTTC
>TRBJ1-1|TRBV4-2|-|15|-
CASSQDGRGATEAFF
TGTGCCAGCAGCCAAGATGGGAGGGGTGCCACTGAAGCTTTCTTT
>TRBJ1-2|TRBV19|-|13|-
CASSPGPYYGYTF
TGTGCCAGTAGTCCCGGACCGTACTATGGCTACACCTTC
>TRBJ2-7|TRBV11-2|-|13|-
CASSLEATYEQYF
TGTGCCAGCAGCTTAGAGGCAACCTACGAGCAGTACTTC
>TRBJ2-1|TRBV6-1|-|13|-
CASILSIYNEQFF
TGTGCCAGCATCTTGTCTATCTACAATGAGCAGTTCTTC
>TRBJ2-4|TRBV9|-|16|-
CASSVEVGPLGNIQYF
TGTGCCAGCAGCGTAGAAGTTGGACCTCTTGGAAACATTCAGTACTTC
>TRBJ2-3|TRBV5-5|-|16|-
CASRYSQGTSTDTQYF
TGTGCCAGCAGATACTCCCAGGGGACTAGCACAGATACGCAGTATTTT
>TRBJ1-4|TRBV19|-|15|-
CASSTGPRGNEKLFF
TGTGCCAGTAGTACAGGGCCTCGGGGAAATGAAAAACTGTTTTTT